This TCR beta chain was captured by sequencing in a study of blood T cell repertoires in COVID-19. Whole-study context: Sites across the United States, Italy and Spain contributed samples from acute and convalescent COVID-19. PBMCs, B-cell-depleted T cells, or T cells provided the cDNA or gDNA that made up the material.

Trimming cost V 3 bases and J 3 bases, with 15 bases left between them. Germline V gene sequence: CDR1 GTSNPN, CDR2 SVGIG (reference sequence). There are 14 residues in the CDR3. This clone has a single count. Seattle participants joined during active infection and were tracked over time. Per the original data handling: From reference gene primer amplification, estimates of nucleated cell counts were derived. Repertoires were generated with immunoSEQ multiplex PCR, while TCRdb's copy carries only in-frame clones and drops some. The V and J calls and the clone size are those of that table, but D and trimming were determined from the DNA. This sample yields 450,000 or so clones, of which about 88% are seen a single time; 0.8% to 0.9% belongs to the top ten.

Source material: peripheral blood. The genes are TRBV30 and TRBJ2-7; possible D gene TRBD1, 6 bases. This TCR was sampled from a man in his late teens or twenties with COVID-19, enrolled during active disease. CDR3 sequence reads: CAWSTGQNYYEQYF. In nucleotides, the CDR3 is TGTGCCTGGAGCACTGGACAGAACTACTACGAGCAGTACTTC.